This T cell receptor (beta chain) was found in a study of T cell responses to AZD1222 COVID-19 vaccine. Study-wide points: There were mostly white British donors and more females than males, and clonal diversity was possibly underestimated. Unmutated variant regions are reportedly the target of nearly half of TCRs that are spike-specific. Repertoire samples came only from after the peak T cell response.

Germline V CDR1 and CDR2: LNHDA, SQIVND (reference sequence). With V trimmed by 4 bases and J by 2 bases, 1 base remained unmatched. This CDR3 comprises 15 residues. Worth noting for this clone: Its antigen is undetermined.

The protocol was immunoSEQ multiplex PCR, while the TCRdb copy is restricted to in-frame clones and leaves out a portion. In the table there are 84,000 or so clones, around 90% of which are singletons. The starting material was peripheral blood, obtained on day 0 of MenACWY control vaccination. The source of this sequence is an adult in good health. The chain recombines TRBV19 with TRBJ1-4; 10 bases are a match to TRBD1. CDR3 sequence: CASSRQGATNEKLFF. CDR3 bases: TGTGCCAGTAGTAGACAGGGGGCGACTAATGAAAAACTGTTTTTT.